The rows below give T cell receptor beta chains drawn from one sample of a study of identical twins. TCRdb independently ran MiXCR on the 5' RACE reads; one entry per CDR3 protein. The table shows 500,000 to 650,000 distinct CDR3 sequences, with more than 20% occurring only once. The same data also went into a second study, on yellow fever vaccine responses in identical twins.

Specimen: CD4+ T cells sorted from blood. The receptors come from a young woman in good health. The CDR3 runs from the conserved cysteine through the conserved F or W. The D gene is left open where the match is weak. Clone size is not always given. Where it is, it says once, few, many or a class for expanded clones.

V,J,D,size,DNA,CDR3
TRBV7-7,TRBJ2-2,TRBD2,few,TGTGCCAGCAGCTTAGTCCCTAGCGGGGGAACGAACACCGGGGAGCTGTTTTTT,CASSLVPSGGTNTGELFF
TRBV27,TRBJ2-7,TRBD1,few,TGTGCCAGCAGTTTATATACCCCGACAGGGTTTGAGAATAAGTACTTC,CASSLYTPTGFENKYF
TRBV29-1,TRBJ2-1,-,-,TGCAATAAAATGCCGAGCTCCTACAATGAGCAGTTCTTC,CNKMPSSYNEQFF
TRBV3-1,TRBJ2-7,-,-,TGTGCCAGCAGCCAATCTACAGGGTGGAAATACGAGCAGTACTTC,CASSQSTGWKYEQYF
TRBV9,TRBJ2-1,TRBD2,-,TGTGCCAGCAGCACCATGGGACTAGCGGGAGGGGTATATGAGCAGTTCTTC,CASSTMGLAGGVYEQFF
TRBV7-9,TRBJ1-5,-,-,TGTGCCAGCAGCAGAACCCAGGGCGCTAGCAATCAGCCCCAGCATTTT,CASSRTQGASNQPQHF
TRBV14,TRBJ2-7,-,-,TGTGCCAGCAGCCAAGTTCCGGGGGCCTCGGGCGAGCAGTACTTC,CASSQVPGASGEQYF
TRBV24-1,TRBJ2-3,TRBD1,-,TGTGCCACCAGTGAACCCGGGACAGCTAGCACAGATACGCAGTATTTT,CATSEPGTASTDTQYF
TRBV20-1,TRBJ2-7,-,-,TGCAGTGCTAGAGATCAAAGGGGAGCGGTCTACGAGCAGTACTTC,CSARDQRGAVYEQYF
TRBV20-1,TRBJ2-2,TRBD1,-,TGCAGTGCTAGAGACACAGGGGGTGCGAACACCGGGGAGCTGTTTTTT,CSARDTGGANTGELFF
TRBV28,TRBJ1-5,TRBD1,-,TGTGCCAGCAGTTTAATGTCCGGGTTACAGGGGAATCAGCCCCAGCATTTT,CASSLMSGLQGNQPQHF
TRBV3-1,TRBJ2-7,TRBD2,-,TGTGCCAGCAGCCAAGCTCGGACTAGCGGGACCGAGCAGTACTTC,CASSQARTSGTEQYF
TRBV6-5,TRBJ1-4,-,-,TGTGCCAGCAGTTACGGGGCGAAGACAACTAATGAAAAACTGTTTTTT,CASSYGAKTTNEKLFF
TRBV20-1,TRBJ1-2,TRBD1,-,TGCAGTGCTAGCCCGGGACAGGGTGATGGCTACACCTTC,CSASPGQGDGYTF
TRBV24-1,TRBJ1-2,-,few,TGTGCCACCAGTGAGGACGGTTATGGCTACACCTTC,CATSEDGYGYTF
TRBV20-1,TRBJ1-4,TRBD1,few,TGCAGTGTTGGAGGGGGCGGGGAAAAACTGTTTTTT,CSVGGGGEKLFF
TRBV3-1,TRBJ2-7,-,-,TGTGCCAGCAGCCAACAGGGGTCCTACGAGCAGTACTTC,CASSQQGSYEQYF
TRBV11-2,TRBJ2-3,TRBD2,few,TGTGCCAGCAGCTCAACCGTAGGACTAGCTAGCACAGATACGCAGTATTTT,CASSSTVGLASTDTQYF
TRBV12-3/TRBV12-4,TRBJ1-2,-,few,TGTGCCAGCAGTTTCGTACCGAAAGGTGGCTACACCTTC,CASSFVPKGGYTF
TRBV12-3/TRBV12-4,TRBJ2-7,-,few,TGTGCCAGCAGTTTCTCCCGCTACGAGCAGTACTTC,CASSFSRYEQYF
TRBV12-3/TRBV12-4,TRBJ2-1,TRBD2,-,TGTGCCAGCAGTTGGACTAGCGGGGGGGCCCTCAATGAGCAGTTCTTC,CASSWTSGGALNEQFF
TRBV5-5,TRBJ1-4,-,many,TGTGCCAGCAGCTTGGGGTTCGAGGGGGAAAAACTGTTTTTT,CASSLGFEGEKLFF
TRBV4-1,TRBJ1-1,-,few,TGCGCCAGCAGCCAGAAAGGTTCCGGGAACACTGAAGCTTTCTTT,CASSQKGSGNTEAFF
TRBV3-1,TRBJ2-1,-,few,TGTGCCAGCAGCCAAGATGACAGCCCACCGGCCTACAATGAGCAGTTCTTC,CASSQDDSPPAYNEQFF
TRBV3-1,TRBJ1-1,-,-,TGTGCCAGCAGCCACACAGGGCGTTACACTGAAGCTTTCTTT,CASSHTGRYTEAFF
TRBV5-1,TRBJ2-1,-,-,TGCGCCAGCAGCTTGGCCCGGGTTGGGAATGAGCAGTTCTTC,CASSLARVGNEQFF
TRBV5-1,TRBJ2-7,TRBD1,many,TGCGCCAGCAGCCCTCCGCGGACAGGGGGCGACGAGCAGTACTTC,CASSPPRTGGDEQYF